Shown below are 23 T cell receptor beta chains from a single sample sequenced in a study of OX40 agonist ivuxolimab in advanced cancers. Assay: immunoSEQ multiplex PCR; the TCRdb copy retains only in-frame clones and omits some. In the table there are about 17,000 clones, approximately 80% of which are singletons. This sample comprised CD4+ or CD8+ T cells sorted from blood, obtained in a trial of the OX40 agonist ivuxolimab. The receptors were sampled from an adult with an advanced solid tumor such as melanoma, head and neck, liver or kidney cancer.

This chain links TRBV25-1 with TRBJ1-3; D ambiguous. CDR3 length equals 12 residues. Germline V gene lookup returns CDR1 MGHDK and CDR2 SYGVNS. The ends were cut back, 6 bases at V and 2 bases at J, with 5 bases in the middle. In DNA, the CDR3 is TGTGCCAGCAGGGGGACTGGAAACACCATATATTTT. Translated: CASRGTGNTIYF.

The genes are TRBV28 and TRBJ1-2, with D possibly matching TRBD1 (6 bases). V dropped 7 bases and J dropped 8 bases, with 20 bases sitting between them. The CDR3 is made up of 14 amino acids. Germline V gene lookup returns CDR1 MDHEN and CDR2 SYDVKM. This chain's CDR3 is CASTPKTGRRGYTF. CDR3 coding DNA: TGTGCCAGCACTCCGAAAACAGGGAGGCGCGGCTACACCTTC.

This rearrangement joins TRBV7-9 to TRBJ1-1, with a weak D call TRBD1 (6 bases). The germline V gene encodes CDR1 SEHNR and CDR2 FQNEAQ (reference sequence). There are 14 residues in the CDR3. Trimming took 5 bases from V and 1 from J, leaving 11 bases between them. This chain's CDR3 is CASSIGQRNTEAFF. The CDR3 nucleotides read TGTGCCAGCAGCATCGGACAGCGGAACACTGAAGCTTTCTTT.

The chain carries TRBV15 and TRBJ2-3; possible D gene TRBD1, 5 bases. V was trimmed by 5 bases and J by 5 bases, leaving 20 bases between them. This CDR3 comprises 16 residues. From germline, CDR1 is LNHNV and CDR2 YYDKDF (reference sequence). The DNA for the CDR3 is TGTGCCACCAGCGGGGAACCAGGGCGTTTGAGAGATACGCAGTATTTT. It encodes CATSGEPGRLRDTQYF.

The rearrangement uses TRBV4-2 and TRBJ1-2; D is ambiguous. Trimming removed 5 bases at V and 1 base at J, with 8 bases between. CDR1 and CDR2 from the germline V gene are LGHNA and YNFKEQ. The CDR3 is made up of 13 amino acids. This CDR3 is CASSSGSNYGYTF. DNA for the CDR3: TGTGCCAGCAGCTCGGGTAGTAACTATGGCTACACCTTC.

This clone occurred a few times. The chain's CDR3 is CASSPSSYEQYF. In DNA, the CDR3 is TGTGCCAGCAGCCCTAGCTCCTACGAGCAGTACTTC. The chain joins TRBV28 to TRBJ2-7; D remains ambiguous. V lost 6 bases and J 0 bases, leaving 6 bases between the germline ends. CDR3 length: 12 amino acids. From germline, CDR1 is MDHEN and CDR2 SYDVKM.

For this clone: This specimen includes other DNA sequences encoding the same CDR3. The V call is TRBV19, the J call TRBJ2-2; no clear D. There are 12 residues in the CDR3. CDR1 is LNHDA, CDR2 SQIVND, per germline (reference sequence). The ends were cut back, 3 bases at V and 4 bases at J, with 3 bases in the middle. In nucleotides, the CDR3 is TGTGCCAGTAGTATTGTCACCGGGGAGCTGTTTTTT. Translated: CASSIVTGELFF.

The J gene is TRBJ1-1, the V gene TRBV7-9, with TRBD1 identical over 8 bases. The J segment lost 4 bases and the V segment lost 5 bases, leaving 6 bases of the junction unmatched. The CDR3 has 14 residues. Germline V gives CDR1 SEHNR, CDR2 FQNEAQ (reference sequence). The CDR3 reads CASSPGQGLTEAFF. CDR3 in DNA: TGTGCCAGCAGCCCCGGACAGGGACTCACTGAAGCTTTCTTT.

This clone has only a few counts. The chain recombines TRBV4-2 with TRBJ1-2; the D gene is possibly TRBD1 (5 bases). Trimming pared 0 bases from V and 8 bases from J, leaving 16 bases between. The CDR3 spans 15 residues. Germline assignment: CDR1 LGHNA and CDR2 YNFKEQ. CDR3 bases: TGTGCCAGCAGCCAAGAAAGTGGGGCCCCCCGCGGCTACACCTTC. Translating gives CASSQESGAPRGYTF.

CDR3 in DNA: TGTGCCAGCAGCTTGTTTGCGGGAGACGCCGGCTACGAGCAGTACTTC. Its protein is CASSLFAGDAGYEQYF. The V gene is TRBV7-8, the J gene TRBJ2-7; TRBD2 agrees at 7 bases. The CDR3 is 16 amino acids. Germline V gives CDR1 SGHVS, CDR2 FQNEAQ. Trimming at V came to 3 bases and at J to 3 bases, leaving 11 bases not matched to a gene. The full variable domain, completed using reference TRBV7-8 and TRBJ2-7, is GAGVSQSPRYKVAKRGQDVALRCDPISGHVSLFWYQQALGQGPEFLTYFQNEAQLDKSGLPSDRFFAERPEGSVSTLKIQRTQQEDSAVYLCASSLFAGDAGYEQYFGPGTRLTVT.

The chain links TRBV11-3 to TRBJ2-7; D is unresolved. The CDR3 length is 13 residues. V dropped 5 bases and J dropped 5 bases, with 13 bases sitting between them. Germline loops: CDR1 SGHNT, CDR2 YENEEA. CDR3 DNA: TGTGCCAGCAGCCCTACCATGTCCCACGAGCAGTACTTC. As protein: CASSPTMSHEQYF. Together with reference TRBV11-3 and TRBJ2-7, the CDR3 gives the full variable domain: EAGVVQSPRYKIIEKKQPVAFWCNPISGHNTLYWYLQNLGQGPELLIRYENEEAVDDSQLPKDRFSAERLKGVDSTLKIQPAELGDSAVYLCASSPTMSHEQYFGPGTRLTVT.

This clone was counted a few times. J is TRBJ1-2 and V is TRBV19; the D is unclear. Looked up from germline, CDR1 is LNHDA and CDR2 is SQIVND (reference sequence). The CDR3 consists of 12 residues. The V and J ends lost 3 bases and 5 bases respectively, with 7 bases between them. The CDR3 loop is CASSISRYGYTF. The CDR3 DNA follows: TGTGCCAGTAGTATTTCCAGATATGGCTACACCTTC.

The V gene is TRBV5-1, the J gene TRBJ2-4, with 7 bases that match TRBD1. The V segment lost 4 bases and the J segment 7 bases; nucleotides outside the gene matches: 11. There are 15 residues in the CDR3. Germline-derived CDR1 and CDR2 are SGHRS and YFSETQ. CDR3 DNA sequence: TGCGCCAGCAGCCCCATCGGGACAGAGTTGAACATTCAGTACTTC. It is translated as CASSPIGTELNIQYF.

The J gene is TRBJ1-2, the V gene TRBV2; 7 bases line up with TRBD1. CDR1 SNHLY and CDR2 FYNNEI come from the germline V gene. This CDR3 is built from 14 residues. The ends lost 4 bases at V and 4 bases at J; junction bases unmatched: 6. This chain's CDR3 is CASSVRDSIYGYTF. DNA for the CDR3: TGTGCCAGCAGTGTCCGGGACAGTATCTATGGCTACACCTTC.

This clone has only one observation. The chain links TRBV5-6 to TRBJ2-7; possible D gene TRBD1, 5 bases. The ends were cut back, 3 bases at V and 0 bases at J, with 10 bases in the middle. This CDR3 contains 14 residues. Per the germline V gene, CDR1 is SGHDT and CDR2 is YYEEEE. The CDR3 DNA follows: TGTGCCAGCAGCTATGGGGCCGGCTCCTACGAGCAGTACTTC. Translation: CASSYGAGSYEQYF.

This clone was detected only once. V gene TRBV2 combines with J gene TRBJ2-7, with 9 bases fitting TRBD1. The CDR3 spans 15 residues. Looked up from germline, CDR1 is SNHLY and CDR2 is FYNNEI. Losses at the gene ends were 6 bases for V and 2 bases for J; bases not matched to a gene: 8. The CDR3 nucleotides read TGTGCCAGCAGAGTCATCGACAGGGGGGCCTACGAGCAGTACTTC. It specifies CASRVIDRGAYEQYF.

The CDR3 coding sequence is TGTGCCAGCAGCTCGGACTATGGGTCGACCGGGGAGCTGTTTTTT. Translation: CASSSDYGSTGELFF. The V gene is TRBV7-9, the J gene TRBJ2-2; D is possibly TRBD2 (6 bases). V lost 4 bases and J lost 5, with 14 bases in between. The V gene's germline CDR1 is SEHNR and CDR2 FQNEAQ (reference sequence). There are 15 residues in the CDR3.

CDR3 DNA sequence: TGTGCCAGCAGCCCTCACCCCAGGGGCGGGGACACCATATATTTT. It yields the protein CASSPHPRGGDTIYF. The rearrangement links TRBV7-9 to TRBJ1-3; D perhaps matches TRBD1 (6 bases). V gave up 5 bases and J gave up 8 bases, with 19 bases separating them. CDR1 is SEHNR and CDR2 is FQNEAQ in the germline V gene (reference sequence). The CDR3 is 15 amino acids.

This clone has just one count. This chain's CDR3 is CASSPYRNQETQYF. In DNA, the CDR3 is TGTGCCAGCTCACCGTACAGGAACCAAGAGACCCAGTACTTC. The chain is built from TRBV18 and TRBJ2-5, with D tentatively TRBD1 (5 bases). Germline CDR1 KGHSH, CDR2 LQKENI. V dropped 3 bases and J dropped 0 bases, with 8 bases sitting between them. The CDR3 is 14 residues long. Using reference TRBV18 and TRBJ2-5 for the parts outside the CDR3, the full variable domain is NAGVMQNPRHLVRRRGQEARLRCSPMKGHSHVYWYRQLPEEGLKFMVYLQKENIIDESGMPKERFSAEFPKEGPSILRIQQVVRGDSAAYFCASSPYRNQETQYFGPGTRLLVL.

The rearrangement joins TRBV2 to TRBJ2-5, with 8 bases that match TRBD2. V shed 6 bases, J shed 2 bases, and the junction held 5 bases outside the gene matches. The CDR3 runs 14 residues. Germline V CDR1 and CDR2: SNHLY, FYNNEI. The CDR3 DNA reads TGTGCCAGCAGAAGGGGACTAGAGCAAGAGACCCAGTACTTC. Encoded protein: CASRRGLEQETQYF.

The rearrangement uses TRBV29-1 and TRBJ1-3; D unresolved. In germline, CDR1 is SQVTM, CDR2 ANQGSEA. V lost 4 bases and J lost 0, with 10 bases in between. This CDR3 contains 14 residues. The chain's CDR3 is CSVATGSSGNTIYF. The CDR3 DNA follows: TGCAGCGTTGCGACGGGAAGCTCTGGAAACACCATATATTTT.

This clone was counted a single time. The V gene is TRBV4-3, the J gene TRBJ2-1; 7 bases are shared with TRBD2. This CDR3 is 16 amino acids long. In germline, CDR1 is LGHNA, CDR2 YSLEER. V lost 0 bases, J lost 3 bases, and 5 bases stayed unmatched. In DNA, the CDR3 is TGCGCCAGCAGCCAAGATCAGACTAGCTTCTACAATGAGCAGTTCTTC. Amino acids: CASSQDQTSFYNEQFF.

This clone has just a few counts. V and J are TRBV11-2 and TRBJ2-2; D gene unclear. V lost 4 bases and J 4 bases, leaving 4 bases between the germline ends. CDR1 and CDR2 (germline): SGHAT, FQNNGV. The CDR3 has 12 amino acids. CDR3 sequence: CASSWGTGELFF. In nucleotides, the CDR3 is TGTGCCAGCAGCTGGGGCACCGGGGAGCTGTTTTTT.